These 21 T cell receptor beta chains came from one sample sequenced in a study of T-cell memory formation after mild COVID-19. TCRdb re-analysed the 5' RACE reads in MiXCR, keeping a single row per CDR3 protein. The sample lists around 530,000 distinct CDR3 sequences, roughly 20% occurring once. The sample consisted of PBMCs or a T cell subset sorted from them (not recorded which). The receptor set was obtained from an adult woman who had mild COVID-19 (a few samples of this study predate the infection). Cell type and time point are not known.

The chain links TRBV28 to TRBJ2-1, with 8 bases that match TRBD1. The CDR3 contains 13 residues. The trim removed 10 bases at V and 4 bases at J, leaving 6 bases unmatched. Germline CDR1 reads MDHEN; CDR2 reads SYDVKM. Written as DNA, the CDR3 is TGTGCCACGCGACAGGGGCGGTACAATGAGCAGTTCTTC. This encodes CATRQGRYNEQFF.

This clonotype occurred a few times. The chain couples TRBV20-1 to TRBJ2-1; maybe TRBD2 (5 bases). The germline V and J ends were trimmed by 0 bases and 6 bases, with 18 bases remaining between them. From germline, CDR1 is DFQATT and CDR2 SNEGSKA (reference sequence). This CDR3 is 16 amino acids long. CDR3 nucleotide sequence: TGCAGTGCTAGAGATTTATTCGGGAACAGAACCAATGAGCAGTTCTTC. It is translated as CSARDLFGNRTNEQFF.

V is TRBV7-8 and J is TRBJ1-3; unclear D gene. V was trimmed by 5 bases and J by 4 bases, leaving 9 bases between them. The CDR3 runs 13 residues. Germline assignment: CDR1 SGHVS and CDR2 FQNEAQ. CDR3 region: CASSPPGGNTIYF. CDR3 DNA sequence: TGTGCCAGCAGCCCCCCTGGAGGAAACACCATATATTTT. Based on the CDR3 plus reference TRBV7-8 and TRBJ1-3, the full variable domain is GAGVSQSPRYKVAKRGQDVALRCDPISGHVSLFWYQQALGQGPEFLTYFQNEAQLDKSGLPSDRFFAERPEGSVSTLKIQRTQQEDSAVYLCASSPPGGNTIYFGEGSWLTVV.

The chain has TRBV12-5 and TRBJ2-3; D may be TRBD2 (5 bases). The germline CDR1 and CDR2 sequences are LGHNT and FRNRAP. The CDR3 sequence is 14 residues long. V dropped 1 base and J dropped 4 bases, with 9 bases sitting between them. The CDR3 reads CASGLGDYADTQYF. CDR3 nucleotides: TGTGCTAGTGGTTTGGGAGACTACGCAGATACGCAGTATTTT.

The chain links TRBV29-1 to TRBJ1-3; no firm D call. The CDR3 spans 13 residues. Germline CDR1 reads SQVTM; CDR2 reads ANQGSEA. Trimming took off 0 bases at V and 4 bases at J, with 7 bases between the two ends. The CDR3 loop reads CSVEEGRGNTIYF. In nucleotides, the CDR3 is TGCAGCGTTGAAGAGGGGAGAGGAAACACCATATATTTT.

About this clonotype: The junction departs from germline at one end; a sequencing error may be responsible. The V and J genes are TRBV7-7 and TRBJ2-5; 7 bases match TRBD1. The CDR3 consists of 13 residues. Looked up from germline, CDR1 is SSHAT and CDR2 is FNYEAQ (reference sequence). The CDR3 DNA reads TGTGCTAGCAGCCAGGACAGGCAAGAGACCCAGTACTTC. Amino acid sequence: CASSQDRQETQYF.

The rearrangement joins TRBV12-3 or TRBV12-4 to TRBJ2-1; D uncertain. V shed 6 bases and J shed 8 bases, with 11 bases lying between them. The CDR3 sequence is 12 residues long. Here the CDR3 DNA reads TGTGCCAGCAGCCCTTCCCCGTATGAGCAGTTCTTC. Translation: CASSPSPYEQFF.

This chain uses TRBV27 with TRBJ2-5, with 7 bases that match TRBD2. Germline-derived CDR1 and CDR2 are MNHEY and SMNVEV (reference sequence). Trimming cost V 4 bases and J 7 bases; bases outside gene matches: 6. The CDR3 consists of 13 residues. CDR3 coding DNA: TGTGCCAGCAGTTCGACTAGCTACGGGACCCAGTACTTC. Translation gives CASSSTSYGTQYF.

The chain links TRBV20-1 to TRBJ2-7, with D unresolved. Trimming stripped 5 bases from V and 7 bases from J, with 18 bases between. The CDR3 consists of 13 residues. Germline lookup yields CDR1 DFQATT and CDR2 SNEGSKA (reference sequence). CDR3 DNA sequence: TGCAGTGCTTCCTCTGGAGAGACTTGGGAGCAGTACTTC. It specifies CSASSGETWEQYF.

This clonotype was counted ten times or more. This sequence joins TRBV6-2 or TRBV6-3 and TRBJ1-5; D is uncertain. V lost 8 bases to trimming and J lost 9 bases, with 14 bases between them. Germline V gene data show CDR1 as MNHEY and CDR2 as SVGEGT. The CDR3 covers 12 residues. In DNA, the CDR3 is TGTGCCAGCGGTTCTGTAGCAGGGCCCCAGCATTTT. Its protein is CASGSVAGPQHF.

The chain uses TRBV5-4 and TRBJ1-2; 8 bases agree with TRBD1. The CDR3 has 14 amino acids. The germline gives CDR1 SGHNT, CDR2 YYREEE (reference sequence). The J segment lost 3 bases and the V segment lost 5 bases, leaving 6 bases of the junction unmatched. The CDR3 reads CASRWTGRDYGYTF. CDR3 nucleotide sequence: TGTGCCAGCAGATGGACAGGGAGGGACTATGGCTACACCTTC.

This clonotype was detected a few times. The chain has TRBV11-2 and TRBJ2-1; 10 bases map to TRBD2. V lost 9 bases to trimming and J lost 4 bases; unmatched junction nucleotides: 6. The CDR3 extends over 14 amino acids. Germline loops: CDR1 SGHAT, CDR2 FQNNGV. The CDR3 here is CASAGTSEYNEQFF. In DNA form, the CDR3 reads TGTGCCAGTGCAGGGACTAGCGAATACAATGAGCAGTTCTTC.

This clonotype was found a few times. The rearrangement uses TRBV12-3 or TRBV12-4 and TRBJ2-5, with 12 bases matching TRBD2. The V segment lost 4 bases and the J segment 4 bases; nucleotides outside the gene matches: 13. CDR3 size: 18 residues. Written as DNA, the CDR3 is TGTGCCAGCAGTTCCCTCCTAAAGACTAGCGGGAGACGAGAGACCCAGTACTTC. Translating gives CASSSLLKTSGRRETQYF.

In its sample, this clonotype was seen a few times. V gene TRBV18 combines with J gene TRBJ1-6; D might be TRBD1 (5 bases). The V gene's germline CDR1 is KGHSH and CDR2 LQKENI. V lost 2 bases, J lost 11 bases, and 7 bases lay in between. The length of the CDR3 is 12 residues. CDR3 coding DNA: TGTGCCAGCTCACCAAAGGGGACACCCCTCCACTTT. Its protein is CASSPKGTPLHF.

The table lists this clonotype with a few counts. The genes are TRBV28 and TRBJ1-2; D remains unclear. The CDR3 is 17 residues long. V shed 6 bases and J shed 1 base, with 21 bases lying between them. Germline V gene sequence: CDR1 MDHEN, CDR2 SYDVKM. The DNA for the CDR3 is TGTGCCAGCAGGCCTATTCTCGGCAGAAGGTTTAACTATGGCTACACCTTC. It translates to CASRPILGRRFNYGYTF.

This clonotype has more than one count but fewer than ten. The rearrangement joins TRBV5-6 to TRBJ1-2; possible D gene TRBD1, 6 bases. This CDR3 has 16 residues. V lost 1 base and J lost 7, with 20 bases in between. In germline, CDR1 is SGHDT, CDR2 YYEEEE. The CDR3 bases are TGTGCCAGCAGCTTGATTCCCCGGACAGCCGACTCTGGCTACACCTTC. Protein product: CASSLIPRTADSGYTF.

This clonotype came up many times. The chain is built from TRBV24-1 and TRBJ2-2, with TRBD2 identical over 7 bases. V lost 7 bases and J lost 0; bases outside the gene matches: 1. Germline V gene data show CDR1 as KGHDR and CDR2 as SFDVKD. The CDR3 is made up of 14 amino acids. DNA of the CDR3: TGTGCCACCAGGAGCGGGGCGAACACCGGGGAGCTGTTTTTT. It is translated as CATRSGANTGELFF.

This clonotype came up a few times. The chain links TRBV5-1 to TRBJ2-1; TRBD2 agrees at 13 bases. Germline CDR1 SGHRS, CDR2 YFSETQ. This CDR3 contains 14 residues. With V trimmed by 4 bases and J by 8 bases, 3 bases remained unmatched. The CDR3 DNA reads as TGCGCCAGCAGCGCAGGACTAGCGGGGGATGAGCAGTTCTTC. Amino acid sequence: CASSAGLAGDEQFF.

This clonotype has more than one count but fewer than ten. This chain links TRBV7-8 with TRBJ1-6, with D perhaps TRBD1 (5 bases). The length of the CDR3 is 15 residues. Germline V CDR1 and CDR2: SGHVS, FQNEAQ. V gave up 1 base and J gave up 5 bases, with 9 bases separating them. The CDR3 loop is CASSLGGSNNSPLHF. CDR3 DNA: TGTGCCAGCAGCTTAGGGGGCAGCAATAATTCACCCCTCCACTTT.

The chain recombines TRBV5-8 with TRBJ2-1; D possibly corresponds to TRBD2 (6 bases). V was trimmed by 2 bases and J by 0 bases, leaving 12 bases between them. The CDR3 spans 16 residues. Germline V gene lookup returns CDR1 SGHTS and CDR2 YDEGEE. The CDR3 sequence is CASSLIGGSSYNEQFF. DNA for the CDR3: TGTGCCAGCAGCTTAATCGGGGGAAGCTCCTACAATGAGCAGTTCTTC.

The chain links TRBV4-1 to TRBJ1-1; TRBD1 agrees at 8 bases. This CDR3 region has 16 residues. Germline loops: CDR1 MGHRA, CDR2 YSYEKL. V dropped 4 bases and J dropped 11; count of bases not matched to a gene: 18. The CDR3 region is CASSPKTGTGLSNAFF. The CDR3 coding sequence is TGCGCCAGCAGCCCCAAAACCGGGACAGGACTCTCGAATGCTTTCTTT.